This T cell receptor (beta chain) stems from a study of cytomegalovirus exposure and HLA in healthy donors. The study, taken as a whole, reports: Later examination showed HLA-associated TCR beta chains had greater clonal expansion than equally common others.

Remarks on this clone: The antigen is undetermined.

The PCR used 60 Vbeta and 13 Jbeta primers. The method was immunoSEQ multiplex PCR; TCRdb's version includes in-frame clones alone and lacks a portion of them. The sample includes approximately 150,000 clones, around 82% of them seen just once. V gave up 0 bases and J gave up 6 bases; unmatched junction bases: 5. Per germline, CDR1 SGDLS and CDR2 YYNGEE. There are 16 residues in the CDR3. Sequenced: PBMCs. This TCR derives from a woman aged 50 to 60 in good health and CMV-seropositive. The gene calls are TRBV9 and TRBJ2-1; 11 bases fit TRBD2. CDR3 amino acids: CASSVVVAGGINEQFF. The CDR3 coding sequence is TGTGCCAGCAGCGTAGTGGTAGCGGGGGGGATCAATGAGCAGTTCTTC.